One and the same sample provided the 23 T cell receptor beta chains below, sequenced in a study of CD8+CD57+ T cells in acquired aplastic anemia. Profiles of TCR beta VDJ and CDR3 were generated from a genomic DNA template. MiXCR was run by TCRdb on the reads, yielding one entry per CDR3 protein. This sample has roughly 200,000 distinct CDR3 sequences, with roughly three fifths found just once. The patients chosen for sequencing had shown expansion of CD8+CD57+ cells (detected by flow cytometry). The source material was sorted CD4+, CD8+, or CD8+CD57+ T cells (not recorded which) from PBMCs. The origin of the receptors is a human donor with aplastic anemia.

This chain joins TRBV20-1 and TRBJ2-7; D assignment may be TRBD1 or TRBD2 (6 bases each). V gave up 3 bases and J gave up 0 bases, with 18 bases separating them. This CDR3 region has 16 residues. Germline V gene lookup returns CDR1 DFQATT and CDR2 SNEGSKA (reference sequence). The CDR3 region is CSASGGGSISSYEQYF. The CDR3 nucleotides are TGCAGTGCTAGCGGAGGGGGGAGCATAAGCTCCTACGAGCAGTACTTC.

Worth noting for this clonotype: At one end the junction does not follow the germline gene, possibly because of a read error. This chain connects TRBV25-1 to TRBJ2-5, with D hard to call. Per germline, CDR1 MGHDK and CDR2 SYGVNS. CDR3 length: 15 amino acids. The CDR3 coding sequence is TGTACCAGCAGTGAAGGGCAACCGCGTAGAGAGACCCAGTACTTC. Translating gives CTSSEGQPRRETQYF.

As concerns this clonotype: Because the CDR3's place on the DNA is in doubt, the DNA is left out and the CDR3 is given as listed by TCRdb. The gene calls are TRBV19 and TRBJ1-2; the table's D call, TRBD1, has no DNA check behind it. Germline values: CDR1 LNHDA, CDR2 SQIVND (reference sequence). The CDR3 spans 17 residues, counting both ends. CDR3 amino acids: CASSIGTRGQGPYGCTF.

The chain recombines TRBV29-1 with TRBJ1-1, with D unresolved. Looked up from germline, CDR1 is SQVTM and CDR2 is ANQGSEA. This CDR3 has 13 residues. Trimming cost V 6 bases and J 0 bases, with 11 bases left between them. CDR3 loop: CSVHPELNTEAFF. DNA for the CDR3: TGCAGCGTCCACCCCGAGTTGAACACTGAAGCTTTCTTT.

The CDR3 here is CASSPGPFRDEQFF. CDR3 coding DNA: TGTGCCAGCAGCCCCGGGCCCTTTCGAGATGAGCAGTTCTTC. The V call is TRBV13, the J call TRBJ2-1, with unresolved D. The CDR3 totals 14 residues. Per germline, CDR1 PRHDT and CDR2 FYEKMQ (reference sequence). Trimming pared 5 bases from V and 8 bases from J, leaving 16 bases between.

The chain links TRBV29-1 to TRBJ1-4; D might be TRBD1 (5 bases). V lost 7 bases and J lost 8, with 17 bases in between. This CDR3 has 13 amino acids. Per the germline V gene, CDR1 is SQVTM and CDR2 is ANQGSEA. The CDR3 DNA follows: TGCAGCGCGGGGTGGCAGGGAGGGGAAAAACTGTTTTTT. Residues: CSAGWQGGEKLFF.

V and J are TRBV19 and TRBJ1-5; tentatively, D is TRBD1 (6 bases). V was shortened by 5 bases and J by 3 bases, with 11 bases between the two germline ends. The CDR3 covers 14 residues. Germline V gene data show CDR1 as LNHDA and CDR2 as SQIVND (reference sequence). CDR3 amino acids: CASSWTANNQPQHF. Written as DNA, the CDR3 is TGTGCCAGTAGTTGGACAGCTAACAATCAGCCCCAGCATTTT. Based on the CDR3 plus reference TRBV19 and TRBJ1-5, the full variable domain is DGGITQSPKYLFRKEGQNVTLSCEQNLNHDAMYWYRQDPGQGLRLIYYSQIVNDFQKGDIAEGYSVSREKKESFPLTVTSAQKNPTAFYLCASSWTANNQPQHFGDGTRLSIL.

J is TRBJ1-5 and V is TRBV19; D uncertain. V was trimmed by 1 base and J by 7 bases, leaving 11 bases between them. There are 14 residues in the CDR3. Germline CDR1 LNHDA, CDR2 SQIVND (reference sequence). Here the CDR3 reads CASSIALLGQPQHF. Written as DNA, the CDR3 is TGTGCCAGTAGTATAGCTCTGCTTGGGCAGCCCCAGCATTTT.

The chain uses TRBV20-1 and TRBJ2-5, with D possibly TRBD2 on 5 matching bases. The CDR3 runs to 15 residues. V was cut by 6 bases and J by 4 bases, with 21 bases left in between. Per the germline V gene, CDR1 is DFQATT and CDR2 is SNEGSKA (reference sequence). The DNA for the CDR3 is TGCAGTGCCTACCAGAGGGCGGATCCCGTAGAGACCCAGTACTTC. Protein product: CSAYQRADPVETQYF.

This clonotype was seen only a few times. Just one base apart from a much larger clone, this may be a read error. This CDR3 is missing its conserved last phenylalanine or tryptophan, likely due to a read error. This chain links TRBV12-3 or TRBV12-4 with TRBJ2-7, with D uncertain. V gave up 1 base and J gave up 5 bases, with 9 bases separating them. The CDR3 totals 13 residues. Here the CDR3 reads CASSLDTVNEQYL. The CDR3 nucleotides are TGTGCCAGCAGTTTAGATACGGTTAACGAGCAGTACCTC.

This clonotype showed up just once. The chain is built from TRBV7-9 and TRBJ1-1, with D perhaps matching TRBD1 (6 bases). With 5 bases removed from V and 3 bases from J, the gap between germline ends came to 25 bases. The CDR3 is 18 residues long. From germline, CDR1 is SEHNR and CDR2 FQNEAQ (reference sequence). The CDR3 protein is CASSQPSGGAREYTEAFF. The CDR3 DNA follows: TGTGCCAGCAGCCAACCTAGCGGGGGGGCGCGGGAGTACACTGAAGCTTTCTTT.

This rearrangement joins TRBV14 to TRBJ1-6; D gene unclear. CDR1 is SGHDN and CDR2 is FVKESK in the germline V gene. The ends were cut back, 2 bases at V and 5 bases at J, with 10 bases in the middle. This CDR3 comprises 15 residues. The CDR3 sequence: CASSQSLRHNSPLHF. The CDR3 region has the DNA TGTGCCAGCAGCCAATCCCTGCGGCATAATTCACCCCTCCACTTT.

CDR3 residues: CASRVTVGRGTEAFF. The CDR3 DNA sequence: TGTGCCAGTAGAGTGACTGTGGGCCGGGGCACTGAAGCTTTCTTT. The chain carries TRBV19 and TRBJ1-1; D gene uncertain. The CDR3 runs 15 residues. Germline CDR1 reads LNHDA; CDR2 reads SQIVND (reference sequence). V dropped 6 bases and J dropped 4 bases, with 18 bases sitting between them.

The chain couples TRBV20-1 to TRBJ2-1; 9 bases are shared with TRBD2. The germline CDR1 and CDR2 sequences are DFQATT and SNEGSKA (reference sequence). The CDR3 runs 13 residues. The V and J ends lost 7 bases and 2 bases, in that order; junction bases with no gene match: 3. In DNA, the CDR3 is TGCAGTGTGGCGGGAGGGACCTACAATGAGCAGTTCTTC. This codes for CSVAGGTYNEQFF.

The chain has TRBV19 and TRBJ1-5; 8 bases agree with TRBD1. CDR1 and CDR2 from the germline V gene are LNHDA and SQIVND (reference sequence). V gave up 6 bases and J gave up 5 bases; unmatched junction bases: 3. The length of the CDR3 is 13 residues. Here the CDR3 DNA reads TGTGCCAGTAGGGACAGGGTGGATCAGCCCCAGCATTTT. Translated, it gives CASRDRVDQPQHF.

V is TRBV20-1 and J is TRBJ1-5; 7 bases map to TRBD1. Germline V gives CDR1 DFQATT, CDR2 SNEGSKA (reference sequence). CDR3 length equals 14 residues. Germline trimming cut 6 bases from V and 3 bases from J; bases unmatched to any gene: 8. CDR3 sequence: CSALSGTDNQPQHF. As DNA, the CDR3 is TGCAGTGCCTTATCCGGGACAGACAATCAGCCCCAGCATTTT.

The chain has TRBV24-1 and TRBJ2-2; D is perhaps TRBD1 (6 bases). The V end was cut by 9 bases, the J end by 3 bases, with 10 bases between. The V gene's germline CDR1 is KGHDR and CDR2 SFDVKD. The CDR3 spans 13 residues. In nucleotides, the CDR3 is TGTGCCACCTTCAACAGGGACACCGGGGAGCTGTTTTTT. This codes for CATFNRDTGELFF.

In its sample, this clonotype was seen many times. The CDR3 is CASSSPGEGYGYTF. DNA for the CDR3: TGTGCCAGCAGCTCCCCCGGGGAGGGCTATGGCTACACCTTC. This sequence joins TRBV5-5 and TRBJ1-2; unclear D gene. Germline V gene sequence: CDR1 SGHKS, CDR2 YYEKEE (reference sequence). The germline V and J ends were trimmed by 3 bases and 4 bases, with 13 bases remaining between them. This CDR3 spans 14 amino acids.

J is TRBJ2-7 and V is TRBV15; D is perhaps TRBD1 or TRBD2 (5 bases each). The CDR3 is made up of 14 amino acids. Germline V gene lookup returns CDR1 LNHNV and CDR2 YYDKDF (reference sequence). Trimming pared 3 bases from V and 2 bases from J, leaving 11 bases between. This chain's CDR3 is CATSSRDPAYEQYF. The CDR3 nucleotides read TGTGCCACCAGCAGCCGGGACCCAGCCTACGAGCAGTACTTC.

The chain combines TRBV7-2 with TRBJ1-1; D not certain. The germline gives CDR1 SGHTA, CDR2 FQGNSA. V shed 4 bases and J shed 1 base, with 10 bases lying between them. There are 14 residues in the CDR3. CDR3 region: CASSSKGPNTEAFF. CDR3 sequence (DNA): TGTGCCAGCAGCTCAAAGGGCCCGAACACTGAAGCTTTCTTT.

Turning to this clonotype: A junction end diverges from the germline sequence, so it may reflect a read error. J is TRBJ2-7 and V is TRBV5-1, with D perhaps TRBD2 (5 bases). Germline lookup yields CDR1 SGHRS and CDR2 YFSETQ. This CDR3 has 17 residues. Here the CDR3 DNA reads TGCGCCAGCAGCCTAACCCCCGGTTTAGCGACGGGGTACGACCAGTACTTC. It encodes CASSLTPGLATGYDQYF.

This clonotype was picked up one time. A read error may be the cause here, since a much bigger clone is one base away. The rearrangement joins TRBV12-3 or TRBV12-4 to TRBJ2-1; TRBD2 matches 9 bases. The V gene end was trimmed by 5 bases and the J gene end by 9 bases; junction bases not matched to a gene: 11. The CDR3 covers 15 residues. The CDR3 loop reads CASSEAGGGVGEQFF. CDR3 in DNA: TGTGCCAGCAGTGAGGCTGGCGGGGGGGTTGGTGAGCAGTTCTTC.

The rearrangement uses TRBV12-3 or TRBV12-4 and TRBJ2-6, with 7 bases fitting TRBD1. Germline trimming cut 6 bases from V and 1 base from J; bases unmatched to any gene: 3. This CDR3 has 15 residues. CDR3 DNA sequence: TGTGCCAGCAGACCACAGGGGTCTGGGGCCAACGTCCTGACTTTC. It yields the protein CASRPQGSGANVLTF.